A selection of T cell receptor beta chains follows, all from one sample in a study of T cell repertoires in cytomegalovirus infection. TCRdb itself ran the reads through MiXCR, one entry per CDR3 protein. The data show approximately 500,000 distinct CDR3 sequences, 11% seen once. Sequenced: PBMCs. Receptor source: a human donor in good health (CMV status not recorded). Some clones in this sample may be carry-over from other donors' samples. Both conserved end residues are part of each CDR3.

V,CDR3
TRBV12-3/TRBV12-4,CASSFQTGPYNEQFF
TRBV6-1,CASSDPDRGISYEQYF
TRBV29-1,CSVETGTGNQPQHF
TRBV6-6,CASSFRGLSDEQYF
TRBV7-9,CASSLLVQADLYGYTF
TRBV7-9,CASSSRREEVAKNIQYF
TRBV7-2,CASSWTGWGSYEQYF
TRBV2,CASSDEGTGQETQYF
TRBV12-3/TRBV12-4,CASYSTGQATNYGYTF
TRBV6-1,CASKPSGNSWYNEQFF